This T cell receptor (beta chain) was profiled in a study of T cell repertoires in cytomegalovirus infection. Study context: CMV infection plus the matching HLA type was flagged by public TCR beta signatures. Study-level results: Of the TCR beta families, the public ones yielded a cumulative frequency that identified carriers of CMV plus the relevant HLA.

At least ten counts were recorded for this clonotype. The antigen is unknown. Each CDR3 protein gets one entry after TCRdb re-called the reads with MiXCR. The sample gives hundreds of thousands of distinct CDR3 sequences, 6.5% of which show up once; around 6.5% is in the top ten. The CDR3 covers 13 residues. From germline, CDR1 is DFQATT and CDR2 SNEGSKA (reference sequence). Trimming left V 1 base short and J 3 bases short, with 10 bases between. The TCR was taken from a human donor in good health (CMV status not recorded). Some clones in this sample may be carry-over from other donors' samples. The sequenced sample was PBMCs. The chain couples TRBV20-1 to TRBJ2-7, with unresolved D. The CDR3 loop reads CSARAGRFYEQYF. Here the CDR3 DNA reads TGCAGTGCTAGAGCTGGACGGTTCTACGAGCAGTACTTC.